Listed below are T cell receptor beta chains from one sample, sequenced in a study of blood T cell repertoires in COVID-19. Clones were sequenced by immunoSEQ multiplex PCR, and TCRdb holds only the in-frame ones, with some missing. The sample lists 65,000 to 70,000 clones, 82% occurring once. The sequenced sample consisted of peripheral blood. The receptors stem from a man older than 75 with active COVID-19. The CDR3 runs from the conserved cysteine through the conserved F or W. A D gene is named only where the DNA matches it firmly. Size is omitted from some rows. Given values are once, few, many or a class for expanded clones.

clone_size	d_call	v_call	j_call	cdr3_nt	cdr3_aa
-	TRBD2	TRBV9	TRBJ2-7	TGTGCCAGCAGCGTAGGGACTAGCGGGGGCTTCTACGAGCAGTACTTC	CASSVGTSGGFYEQYF
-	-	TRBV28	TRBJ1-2	TGTGCCAGCAGTCTAAGTAACTATGGCTACACCTTC	CASSLSNYGYTF
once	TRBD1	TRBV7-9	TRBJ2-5	TGTGCCAGCAGCTCTTGGACAGGGGAAGAGACCCAGTACTTC	CASSSWTGEETQYF
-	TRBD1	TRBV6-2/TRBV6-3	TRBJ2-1	TGTGCCAGCAGTACCCGGACAGGGAGTGTTGAGCAGTTCTTC	CASSTRTGSVEQFF
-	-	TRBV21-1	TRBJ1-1	TGTGCCAGCAGCATTCGACAGGGGGGACACACTGAAGCTTTCTTT	CASSIRQGGHTEAFF
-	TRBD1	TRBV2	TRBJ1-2	TGTGCCAGCTCTGTGGACAGGGATGGCTATGGCTACACCTTC	CASSVDRDGYGYTF
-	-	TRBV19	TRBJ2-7	TGTGCCAGTAGTATAGTCGGGGGAACCTACGAGCAGTACTTC	CASSIVGGTYEQYF
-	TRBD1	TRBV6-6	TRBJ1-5	TGTGCCAGCAGTTACACAGACAGGGTTTCGAGTCAGCCCCAGCATTTT	CASSYTDRVSSQPQHF
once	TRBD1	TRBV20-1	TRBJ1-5	TGCAGTGCTAGTTCATGGGGCAGGGGGCTCGATCAGCCCCAGCATTTT	CSASSWGRGLDQPQHF
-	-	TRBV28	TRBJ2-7	TGTGCCAGCATCCTTTCACAGGGTCCTGGGGAGCAGTACTTC	CASILSQGPGEQYF
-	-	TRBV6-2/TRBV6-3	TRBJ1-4	TGTGCCAGCAGTTACCCCGACGTGGCGGAACCTAATGAAAAACTGTTTTTT	CASSYPDVAEPNEKLFF
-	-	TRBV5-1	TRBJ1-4	TGCGCCAGCAGCTTGGAAGGCGGTGAAAAACTGTTTTTT	CASSLEGGEKLFF
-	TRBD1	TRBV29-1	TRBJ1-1	TGCAGCGTTGGACAGGGGAACACTGAAGCTTTCTTT	CSVGQGNTEAFF
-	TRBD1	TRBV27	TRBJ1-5	TGTGCCAGCAGAGAACAGGGGTCTTATAGCAATCAGCCCCAGCATTTT	CASREQGSYSNQPQHF
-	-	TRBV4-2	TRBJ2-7	TGTGCCAGCAGCCAATTCAGGGCCTACGAGCAGTACTTC	CASSQFRAYEQYF
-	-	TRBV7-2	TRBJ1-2	TGTGCCAGCAGCTTATACGACAGTCCGGATGACTATGGCTACACCTTC	CASSLYDSPDDYGYTF
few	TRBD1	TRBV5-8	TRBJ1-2	TGTGCCAGCAGCTGGTCAGGGGGCAGCTATGGCTACACCTTC	CASSWSGGSYGYTF
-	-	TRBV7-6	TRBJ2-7	TGTGCCAGCAGCTTAGGGCCCAGGACAAGCGCCTCCTACGAGCAGTACTTC	CASSLGPRTSASYEQYF
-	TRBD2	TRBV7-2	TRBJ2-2	TGTGCCAGCAGCGTACTAGCGGGAGTAAACACCGGGGAGCTGTTTTTT	CASSVLAGVNTGELFF
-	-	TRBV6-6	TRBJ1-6	TGTGCCAGCAGTAAGGGACAAACTACCTATAATTCACCCCTCCACTTT	CASSKGQTTYNSPLHF
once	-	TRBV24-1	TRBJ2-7	TGTGCCACCAGTGACAATGGACAGACCACGGAAGAGCAGTACTTC	CATSDNGQTTEEQYF
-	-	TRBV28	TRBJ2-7	TGTGCCAGCAGTTTGTCGCGCTACGAGCAGTACTTC	CASSLSRYEQYF
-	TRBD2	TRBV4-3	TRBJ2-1	TGCGCCAGCAGCCAAGTCCCCGGAGTAGCGGGGTACAATGAGCAGTTCTTC	CASSQVPGVAGYNEQFF
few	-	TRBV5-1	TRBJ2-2	TGCGCCAGCAGCCCCTTAGCGGAGAACACCGGGGAGCTGTTTTTT	CASSPLAENTGELFF
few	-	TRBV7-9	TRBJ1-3	TGTGCCAGCAGCCCGATCGGTACTACCTCTGGAAACACCATATATTTT	CASSPIGTTSGNTIYF
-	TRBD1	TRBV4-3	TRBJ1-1	TGCGCCAGCAGCCAGGGACAGGAGACTGAAGCTTTCTTT	CASSQGQETEAFF
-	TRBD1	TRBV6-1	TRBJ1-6	TGTGCCAGCAGTGTTCACCGACAGGGAACGAGCTCCTATAATTCACCCCTCCACTTT	CASSVHRQGTSSYNSPLHF
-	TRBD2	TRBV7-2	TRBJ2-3	TGTGCCAGCAGCTTAGCGCGGGGGGGAGGAGATACGCAGTATTTT	CASSLARGGGDTQYF
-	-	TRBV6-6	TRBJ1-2	TGTGCCAGCAGTTACGGGGGGAATCGCGGCTACACCTTC	CASSYGGNRGYTF
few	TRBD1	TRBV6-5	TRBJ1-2	TGTGCCAGCAGTTACACAACAGGGGTAGGAGGCGGCTACACCTTC	CASSYTTGVGGGYTF
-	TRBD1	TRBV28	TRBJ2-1	TGTGCCAGCAGTACAACCAGGGGGCTCAATGAGCAGTTCTTC	CASSTTRGLNEQFF
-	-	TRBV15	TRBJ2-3	TGTGCCACCAGCCATTTCGTGACAGGCAATAGGGATACGCAGTATTTT	CATSHFVTGNRDTQYF
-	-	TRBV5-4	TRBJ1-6	TGTGCCAGCAGCAATGGAAAAGGCACGGGGGGTAAACTTTCACCCCTCCACTTT	CASSNGKGTGGKLSPLHF
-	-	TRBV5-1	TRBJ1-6	TGCGCCAGCAGCCTCCCGGGGGACTCCTATAATTCACCCCTCCACTTT	CASSLPGDSYNSPLHF
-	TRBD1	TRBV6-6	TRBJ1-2	TGTGCCAGCAGCGAGGGGGCTTCAAACTATGGCTACACCTTC	CASSEGASNYGYTF
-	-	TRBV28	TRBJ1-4	TGTGCCAGCAGTTCGGGGGGCCGCACCCGGGGGGAAAAACTGTTTTTT	CASSSGGRTRGEKLFF
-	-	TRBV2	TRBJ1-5	TGTGCCAGCAGTGACAGAGCGGGAGGCAATCAGCCCCAGCATTTT	CASSDRAGGNQPQHF
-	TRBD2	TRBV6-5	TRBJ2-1	TGTGCCAGCAGATACCCGGGACTAGCGGCCCCGAATGAGCAGTTCTTC	CASRYPGLAAPNEQFF
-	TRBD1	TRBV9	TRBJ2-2	TGTGCCAGCAGCGTCCAAATCTCGGGACAGGCGACCGGGGAGCTGTTTTTT	CASSVQISGQATGELFF
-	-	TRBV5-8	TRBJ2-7	TGTGCCAGCAGCTTGCGCTACGAGCAGTACTTC	CASSLRYEQYF
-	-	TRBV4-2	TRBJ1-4	TGTGCCAGCAGCCAAGATCCTAGTTTTAGGTTAAATGAAAAACTGTTTTTT	CASSQDPSFRLNEKLFF
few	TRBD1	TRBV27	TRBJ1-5	TGTGCCAGCAGTCTCGGGACAGGCTCCAATCAGCCCCAGCATTTT	CASSLGTGSNQPQHF